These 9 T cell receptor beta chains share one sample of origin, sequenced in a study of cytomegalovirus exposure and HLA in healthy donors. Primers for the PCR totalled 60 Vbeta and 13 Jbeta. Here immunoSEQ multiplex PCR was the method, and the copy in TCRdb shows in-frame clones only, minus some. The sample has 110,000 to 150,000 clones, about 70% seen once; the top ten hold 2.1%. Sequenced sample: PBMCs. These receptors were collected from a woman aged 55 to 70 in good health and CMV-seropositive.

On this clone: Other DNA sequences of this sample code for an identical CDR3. The CDR3 spells CASSQERETQYF. The CDR3 DNA reads as TGTGCCAGCAGCCAAGAGAGAGAGACCCAGTACTTC. The chain employs TRBV4-2 and TRBJ2-5; D unresolved. The CDR3 has 12 amino acids. The germline V gene encodes CDR1 LGHNA and CDR2 YNFKEQ. V was clipped by 0 bases and J by 4 bases, with 3 bases between them.

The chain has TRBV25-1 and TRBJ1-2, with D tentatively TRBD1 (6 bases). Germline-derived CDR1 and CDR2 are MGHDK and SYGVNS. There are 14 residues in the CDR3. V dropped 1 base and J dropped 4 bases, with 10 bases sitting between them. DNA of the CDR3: TGTGCCAGCAGTGAATCGACAGGATTCTATGGCTACACCTTC. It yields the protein CASSESTGFYGYTF.

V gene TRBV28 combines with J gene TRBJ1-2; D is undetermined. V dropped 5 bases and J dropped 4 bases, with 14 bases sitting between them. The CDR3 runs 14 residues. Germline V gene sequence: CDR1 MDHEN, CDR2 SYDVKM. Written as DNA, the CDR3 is TGTGCCAGCAGTCCTGGAGGTCCCCCCTATGGCTACACCTTC. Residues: CASSPGGPPYGYTF.

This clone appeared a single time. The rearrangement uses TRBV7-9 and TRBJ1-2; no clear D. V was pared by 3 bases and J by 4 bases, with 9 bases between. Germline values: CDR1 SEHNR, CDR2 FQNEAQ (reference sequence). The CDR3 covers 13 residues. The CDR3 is CASSFPQSYGYTF. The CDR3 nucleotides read TGTGCCAGCAGCTTCCCACAGTCCTATGGCTACACCTTC.

CDR3: CASSTRQGNTEAFF. DNA for the CDR3: TGTGCCAGCAGTACTCGACAGGGTAACACTGAAGCTTTCTTT. The rearrangement links TRBV6-5 to TRBJ1-1, with TRBD1 matching over 7 bases. V shed 5 bases, J shed 2 bases, and the junction held 5 bases outside the gene matches. The CDR3 loop spans 14 amino acids. The V gene's germline CDR1 is MNHEY and CDR2 SVGAGI.

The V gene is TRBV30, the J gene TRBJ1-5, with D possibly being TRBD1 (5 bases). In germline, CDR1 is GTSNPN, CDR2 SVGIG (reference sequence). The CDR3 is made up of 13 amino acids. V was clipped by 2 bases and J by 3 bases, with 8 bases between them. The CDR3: CAWSRGDNQPQHF. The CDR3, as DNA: TGTGCCTGGAGTCGGGGGGACAATCAGCCCCAGCATTTT.

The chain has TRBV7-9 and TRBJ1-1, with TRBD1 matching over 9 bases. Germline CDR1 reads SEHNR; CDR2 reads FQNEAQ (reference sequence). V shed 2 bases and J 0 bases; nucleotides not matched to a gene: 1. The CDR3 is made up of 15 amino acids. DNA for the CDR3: TGTGCCAGCAGCTTAACAGGGGGCCTGAACACTGAAGCTTTCTTT. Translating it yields CASSLTGGLNTEAFF.

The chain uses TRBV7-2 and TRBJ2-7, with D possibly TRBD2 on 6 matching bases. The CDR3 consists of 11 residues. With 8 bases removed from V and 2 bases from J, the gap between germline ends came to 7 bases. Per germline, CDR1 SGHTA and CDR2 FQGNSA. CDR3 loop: CASGTAYEQYF. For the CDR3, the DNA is TGTGCCAGCGGGACTGCCTACGAGCAGTACTTC.

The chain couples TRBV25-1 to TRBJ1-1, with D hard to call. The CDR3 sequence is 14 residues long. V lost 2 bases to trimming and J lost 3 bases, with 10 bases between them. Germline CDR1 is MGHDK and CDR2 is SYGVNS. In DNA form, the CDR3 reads TGTGCCAGCAGTGAAACTAGACGGGACACTGAAGCTTTCTTT. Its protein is CASSETRRDTEAFF.